This TCR beta chain was identified in a study of OX40 agonist ivuxolimab in advanced cancers. Measured with immunoSEQ multiplex PCR; TCRdb has only the in-frame clones, and not every one. The data hold around 84,000 clones, with roughly 92% observed a single time. The CDR3 spans 15 residues. J gave up 3 bases and V 3 bases, and 5 bases lay outside the gene matches. CDR1 MGHRA and CDR2 YSYEKL come from the germline V gene. Sequenced here: CD4+ or CD8+ T cells sorted from blood, sampled in a trial of the OX40 agonist ivuxolimab. The receptor's source is an adult with an advanced solid tumor such as melanoma, head and neck, liver or kidney cancer. V and J are TRBV4-1 and TRBJ2-7, with TRBD1 identical over 10 bases. The CDR3 DNA reads TGCGCCAGCAGCCATCAAGACAGGGGGCTCTACGAGCAGTACTTC. Its protein product is CASSHQDRGLYEQYF.